This T cell receptor beta chain was recovered during a study of vaccination effects on CD4 cells after COVID-19. Study at large: A couple of convalescent pre-vaccine samples were taken 142 and 148 days post-diagnosis. Regarding the study as a whole: Mainly new vaccine-induced clones made up the post-vaccine spike-reactive clones in convalescents.

CDR3 length: 16 amino acids. The germline CDR1 and CDR2 sequences are SGHTS and YDEGEE. J gave up 5 bases and V 7 bases, and 13 bases lay outside the gene matches. This table comes from immunoSEQ multiplex PCR, and its TCRdb copy is limited to in-frame clones, with some not included. The sample lists roughly 73,000 clones, about 69% occurring once. The ViraFEST assay expanded antigen-specific CD4+ T cells with viral peptide pools before sequencing. Cells that had been cultured for ten to eleven days were the source of isolated CD4+ T cells. According to PCR results, the person was infected with SARS-CoV-2 between March and December 2020. The authors replaced half the medium with IL-2 medium on days 3 and 7. Turning to this clone: No antigen is known for it.

This clonotype was obtained from a human donor who had a prior SARS-CoV-2 infection. The specimen was CD4+ T cells from PBMCs cultured with HIV peptides, collected before COVID-19 vaccination. This sample's subset: HIV-1 Nef peptide pool negative control/reference culture. The chain has TRBV5-8 and TRBJ2-2; 8 bases line up with TRBD2. CDR3 sequence reads: CASAKRRGADTGELFF. The CDR3 bases are TGTGCCAGCGCTAAAAGGCGGGGGGCCGATACCGGGGAGCTGTTTTTT.